The TCR beta chain described here comes from a study of blood T cell repertoires in COVID-19. Study-level information: Spain, Italy and the United States supplied samples that represented acute and convalescent COVID-19.

In its sample, this clone was seen once. In the source study's methods: Counts of nucleated cells, estimated from reference gene primer amplification, were obtained. Assay: immunoSEQ multiplex PCR; the TCRdb copy retains only in-frame clones and omits some. V and J calls and clone size are as listed in that table; D and trimming were resolved from the DNA. Of about 240,000 clones listed, roughly 86% were seen once; the top ten hold more than 9%. J lost 10 bases, V lost 0 bases, and 3 bases had no gene match. Germline CDR1 and CDR2: MNHEY and SVGAGI. CDR3 length: 14 residues. The chain couples TRBV6-5 to TRBJ1-1; 12 positions agree with TRBD1. The clonotype comes from a man older than 75 with acute or convalescent COVID-19. Sequences were obtained from peripheral blood. Here the CDR3 reads CASSYSGTGGLAFF. The CDR3 region has the DNA TGTGCCAGCAGTTACTCGGGGACAGGGGGCTTAGCTTTCTTT.